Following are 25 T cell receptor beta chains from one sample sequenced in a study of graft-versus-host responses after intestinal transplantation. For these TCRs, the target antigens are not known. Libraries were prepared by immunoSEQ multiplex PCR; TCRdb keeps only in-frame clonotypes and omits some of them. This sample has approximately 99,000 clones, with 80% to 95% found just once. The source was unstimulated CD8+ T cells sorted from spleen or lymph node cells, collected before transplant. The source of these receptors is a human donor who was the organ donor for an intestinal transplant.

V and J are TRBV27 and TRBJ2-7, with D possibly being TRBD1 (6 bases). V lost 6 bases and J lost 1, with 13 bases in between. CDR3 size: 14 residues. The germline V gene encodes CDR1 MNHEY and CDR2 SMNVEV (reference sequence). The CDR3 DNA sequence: TGTGCCAGCAGGAACAGGGCGCTTTCCTACGAGCAGTACTTC. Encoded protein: CASRNRALSYEQYF.

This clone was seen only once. CDR3 loop: CASGTGTSGPFRDTQYF. The CDR3 DNA is TGCGCCAGCGGGACCGGGACTAGCGGTCCCTTCAGAGATACGCAGTATTTT. The genes are TRBV5-1 and TRBJ2-3; 11 positions match TRBD2. The V and J ends lost 7 bases and 5 bases, in that order; junction bases with no gene match: 15. CDR3 length: 17 amino acids. Germline lookup yields CDR1 SGHRS and CDR2 YFSETQ.

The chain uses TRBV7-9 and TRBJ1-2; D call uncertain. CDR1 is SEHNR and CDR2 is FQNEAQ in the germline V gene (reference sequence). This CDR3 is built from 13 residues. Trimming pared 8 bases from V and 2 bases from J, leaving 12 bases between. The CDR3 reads CASYVGVNYGYTF. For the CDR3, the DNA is TGTGCCAGCTACGTGGGAGTGAACTATGGCTACACCTTC.

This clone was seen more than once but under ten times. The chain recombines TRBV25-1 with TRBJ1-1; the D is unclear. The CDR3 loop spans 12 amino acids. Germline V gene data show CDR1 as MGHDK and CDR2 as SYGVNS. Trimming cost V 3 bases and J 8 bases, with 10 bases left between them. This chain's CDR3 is CASSETPTEAFF. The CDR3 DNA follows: TGTGCCAGCAGTGAGACTCCCACGGAAGCTTTCTTT.

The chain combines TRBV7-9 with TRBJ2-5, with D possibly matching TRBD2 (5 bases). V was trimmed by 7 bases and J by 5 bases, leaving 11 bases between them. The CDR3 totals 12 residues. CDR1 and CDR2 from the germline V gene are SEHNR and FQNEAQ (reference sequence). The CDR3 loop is CASNGISETQYF. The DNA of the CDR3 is TGTGCCAGCAACGGGATCTCGGAGACCCAGTACTTC.

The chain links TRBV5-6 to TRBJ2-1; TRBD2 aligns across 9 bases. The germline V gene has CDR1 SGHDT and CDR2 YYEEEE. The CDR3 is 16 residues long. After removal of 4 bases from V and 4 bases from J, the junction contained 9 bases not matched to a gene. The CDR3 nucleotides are TGTGCCAGCAGCGTTCTAGCGGGACTTAATTACAATGAGCAGTTCTTC. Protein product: CASSVLAGLNYNEQFF.

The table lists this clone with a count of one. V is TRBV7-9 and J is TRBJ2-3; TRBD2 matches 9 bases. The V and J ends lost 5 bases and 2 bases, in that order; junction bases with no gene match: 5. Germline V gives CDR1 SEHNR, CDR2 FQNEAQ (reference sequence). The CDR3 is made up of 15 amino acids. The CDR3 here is CASSPAGGDTDTQYF. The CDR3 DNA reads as TGTGCCAGCAGCCCCGCGGGAGGGGACACAGATACGCAGTATTTT.

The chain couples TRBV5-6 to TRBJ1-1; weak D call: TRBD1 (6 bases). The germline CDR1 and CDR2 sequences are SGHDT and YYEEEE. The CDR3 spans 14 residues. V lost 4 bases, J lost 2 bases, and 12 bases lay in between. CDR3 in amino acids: CASSRGGSNTEAFF. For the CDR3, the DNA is TGTGCCAGCAGCCGGGGGGGCTCAAACACTGAAGCTTTCTTT.

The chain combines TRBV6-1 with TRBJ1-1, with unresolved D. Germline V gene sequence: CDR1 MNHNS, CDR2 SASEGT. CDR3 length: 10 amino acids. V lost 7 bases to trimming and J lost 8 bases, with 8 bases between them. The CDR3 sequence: CASKTEEAFF. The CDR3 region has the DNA TGTGCCAGCAAAACAGAAGAAGCTTTCTTT.

CDR3 sequence: CASSLVRGASQDTQYF. In DNA form, the CDR3 reads TGTGCCAGCAGCTTAGTGCGGGGGGCGAGTCAAGATACGCAGTATTTT. This chain joins TRBV7-8 and TRBJ2-3; the match to TRBD2 covers 8 bases. Germline V lookup: CDR1 SGHVS, CDR2 FQNEAQ. J was trimmed by 5 bases and V by 1 base; bases with no gene match: 8. This CDR3 is 16 amino acids long.

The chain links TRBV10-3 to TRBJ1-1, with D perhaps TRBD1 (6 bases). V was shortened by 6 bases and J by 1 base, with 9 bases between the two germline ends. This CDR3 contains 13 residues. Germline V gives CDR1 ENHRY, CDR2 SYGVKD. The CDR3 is CAISSQGNTEAFF. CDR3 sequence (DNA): TGTGCCATCAGCTCACAGGGGAACACTGAAGCTTTCTTT.

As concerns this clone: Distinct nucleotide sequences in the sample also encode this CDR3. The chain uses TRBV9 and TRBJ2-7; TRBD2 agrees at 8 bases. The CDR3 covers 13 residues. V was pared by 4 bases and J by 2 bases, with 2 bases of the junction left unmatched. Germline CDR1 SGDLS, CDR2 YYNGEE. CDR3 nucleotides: TGTGCCAGCAGCCCGGGGGGGACCTACGAGCAGTACTTC. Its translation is CASSPGGTYEQYF.

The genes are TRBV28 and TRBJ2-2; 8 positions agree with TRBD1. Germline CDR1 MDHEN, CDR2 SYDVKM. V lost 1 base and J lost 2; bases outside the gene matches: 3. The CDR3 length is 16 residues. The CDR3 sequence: CASSLFRGPNTGELFF. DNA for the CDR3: TGTGCCAGCAGTTTATTCAGGGGGCCCAACACCGGGGAGCTGTTTTTT.

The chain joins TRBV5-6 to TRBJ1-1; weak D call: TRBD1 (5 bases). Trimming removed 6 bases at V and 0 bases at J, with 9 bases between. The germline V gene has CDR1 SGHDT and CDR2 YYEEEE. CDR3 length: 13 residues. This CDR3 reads CASTGDLNTEAFF. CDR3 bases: TGTGCCAGCACGGGGGATTTGAACACTGAAGCTTTCTTT.

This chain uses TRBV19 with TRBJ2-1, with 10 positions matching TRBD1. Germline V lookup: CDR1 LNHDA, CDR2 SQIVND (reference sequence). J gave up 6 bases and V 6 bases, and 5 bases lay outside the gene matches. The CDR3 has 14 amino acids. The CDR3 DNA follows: TGTGCCAGTAGGACAGGGGGCGCTCCCAATGAGCAGTTCTTC. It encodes CASRTGGAPNEQFF.

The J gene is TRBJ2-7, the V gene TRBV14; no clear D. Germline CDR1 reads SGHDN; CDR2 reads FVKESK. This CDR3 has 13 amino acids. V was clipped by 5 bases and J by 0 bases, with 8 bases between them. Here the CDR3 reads CASSDTFSYEQYF. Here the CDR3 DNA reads TGTGCCAGCAGCGATACATTCTCCTACGAGCAGTACTTC.

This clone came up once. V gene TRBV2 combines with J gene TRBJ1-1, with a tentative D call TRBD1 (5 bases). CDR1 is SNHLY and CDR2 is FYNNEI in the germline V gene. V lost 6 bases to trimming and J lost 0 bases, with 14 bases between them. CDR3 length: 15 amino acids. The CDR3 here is CASSRGANLNTEAFF. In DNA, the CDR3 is TGTGCCAGCAGCCGCGGGGCGAATTTGAACACTGAAGCTTTCTTT.

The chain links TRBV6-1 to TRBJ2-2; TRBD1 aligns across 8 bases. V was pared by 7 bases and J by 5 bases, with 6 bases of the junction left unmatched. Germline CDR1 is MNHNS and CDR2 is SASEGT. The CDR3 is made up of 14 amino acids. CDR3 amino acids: CASITDRATGELFF. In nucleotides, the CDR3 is TGTGCCAGCATCACGGACAGGGCGACCGGGGAGCTGTTTTTT.

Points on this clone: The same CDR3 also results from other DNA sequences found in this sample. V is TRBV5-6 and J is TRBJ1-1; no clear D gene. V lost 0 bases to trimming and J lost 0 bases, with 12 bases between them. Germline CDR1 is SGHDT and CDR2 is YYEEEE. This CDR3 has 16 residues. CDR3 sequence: CASSLAPRVMNTEAFF. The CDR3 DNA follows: TGTGCCAGCAGCTTGGCTCCTCGGGTTATGAACACTGAAGCTTTCTTT.

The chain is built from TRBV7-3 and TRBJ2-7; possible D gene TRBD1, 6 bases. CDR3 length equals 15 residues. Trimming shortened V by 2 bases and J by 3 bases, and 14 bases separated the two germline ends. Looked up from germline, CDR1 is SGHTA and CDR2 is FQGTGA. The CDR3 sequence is CASSLRPETGYEQYF. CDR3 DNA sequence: TGTGCCAGCAGCTTACGCCCCGAGACAGGCTACGAGCAGTACTTC.

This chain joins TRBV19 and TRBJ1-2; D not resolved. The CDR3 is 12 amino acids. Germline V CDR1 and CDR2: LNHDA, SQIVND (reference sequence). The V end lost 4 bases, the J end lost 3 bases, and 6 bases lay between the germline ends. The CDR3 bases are TGTGCCAGTAGTACCCAGTACTATGGCTACACCTTC. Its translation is CASSTQYYGYTF.

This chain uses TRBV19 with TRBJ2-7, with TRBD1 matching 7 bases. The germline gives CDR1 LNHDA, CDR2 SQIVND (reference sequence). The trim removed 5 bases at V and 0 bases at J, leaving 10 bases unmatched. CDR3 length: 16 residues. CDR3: CASSFSGTASSYEQYF. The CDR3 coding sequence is TGTGCCAGTAGTTTCTCCGGGACAGCAAGCTCCTACGAGCAGTACTTC.

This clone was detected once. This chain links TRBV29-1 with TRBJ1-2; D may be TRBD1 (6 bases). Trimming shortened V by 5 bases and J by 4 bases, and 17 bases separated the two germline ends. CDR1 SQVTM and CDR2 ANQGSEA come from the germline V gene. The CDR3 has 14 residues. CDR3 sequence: CSVQPATGPYGYTF. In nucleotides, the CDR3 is TGCAGCGTTCAACCGGCGACAGGACCCTATGGCTACACCTTC.

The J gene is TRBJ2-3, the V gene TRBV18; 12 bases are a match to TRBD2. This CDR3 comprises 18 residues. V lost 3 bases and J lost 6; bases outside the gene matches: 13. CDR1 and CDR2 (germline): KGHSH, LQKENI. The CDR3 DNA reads TGTGCCAGCTCACCGCAAACTAGCGGGAGGCCGGGGGATGATACGCAGTATTTT. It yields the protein CASSPQTSGRPGDDTQYF.

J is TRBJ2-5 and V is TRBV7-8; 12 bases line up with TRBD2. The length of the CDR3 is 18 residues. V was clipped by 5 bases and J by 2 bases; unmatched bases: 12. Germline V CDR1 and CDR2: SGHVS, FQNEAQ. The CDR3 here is CASSPTTGLAGKQETQYF. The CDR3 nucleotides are TGTGCCAGCAGCCCAACAACCGGACTAGCGGGGAAACAAGAGACCCAGTACTTC.